This T cell receptor beta chain derives from a study of vaccination effects on CD4 cells after COVID-19. Study results and limitations: Vaccine- and infection-induced clones showed marked clonal contraction late following vaccination.

TCRdb's table, derived via immunoSEQ multiplex PCR, lists solely in-frame clones and lacks some. The data hold 20,000 to 25,000 clones, with roughly 76% observed a single time. Antigen-specific CD4+ T cells were expanded with viral peptide pools in the ViraFEST assay before sequencing. It was after around 10 days of culture that CD4+ T cells were isolated. Two doses of either BNT162b2 or mRNA-1273 were given to each participant. It was on days 3 and 7 that half the medium was replaced with IL-2 medium. Points on this clone: What it binds is not known.

V was shortened by 5 bases and J by 10 bases, with 15 bases between the two germline ends. The germline V gene has CDR1 MDHEN and CDR2 SYDVKM. This CDR3 spans 14 amino acids. The receptor was isolated from a human donor who received a COVID-19 vaccine. Some clones in this sample may be carry-over from other donors' samples. The source material was CD4+ T cells from PBMCs cultured with SARS-CoV-2 spike peptides, sampled after COVID-19 vaccination. This chain connects TRBV28 to TRBJ1-6; a possible D gene is TRBD1 (5 bases). This CDR3 is CASSGGGGYSPLHF. CDR3 nucleotides: TGTGCCAGCAGTGGCGGGGGGGGTTACTCACCCCTCCACTTT.